A single sample gave rise to the 32 T cell receptor beta chains below, sequenced in a study of blood T cell repertoires in COVID-19. Profiled with immunoSEQ multiplex PCR; TCRdb holds only in-frame clones, not every one. The profile shows 130,000 or so clones, just under 85% of them singletons. The sequenced sample consisted of peripheral blood. Receptor source: a human donor in a cohort sampled during active COVID-19.

This clone was seen a single time. The chain employs TRBV6-5 and TRBJ1-1; 11 nucleotides align to TRBD1. The CDR3 runs 15 residues. J was trimmed by 2 bases and V by 6 bases; bases with no gene match: 5. Germline assignment: CDR1 MNHEY and CDR2 SVGAGI. The CDR3: CASRRDRGGNTEAFF. CDR3 sequence (DNA): TGTGCCAGCAGAAGGGACAGGGGGGGAAACACTGAAGCTTTCTTT.

The chain uses TRBV28 and TRBJ2-3; no clear D. The CDR3 has 11 amino acids. Per germline, CDR1 MDHEN and CDR2 SYDVKM. V was pared by 5 bases and J by 7 bases, with 7 bases between. CDR3 protein: CASSLRHTQYF. The CDR3, as DNA: TGTGCCAGCAGTCTCCGTCATACGCAGTATTTT.

V gene TRBV30 combines with J gene TRBJ1-2; 7 bases are shared with TRBD1. This CDR3 is 14 amino acids long. The germline V gene has CDR1 GTSNPN and CDR2 SVGIG (reference sequence). V shed 2 bases, J shed 7 bases, and the junction held 10 bases outside the gene matches. This CDR3 is CAWSPTGPGGGYTF. Written as DNA, the CDR3 is TGTGCCTGGAGTCCTACGGGGCCAGGGGGTGGCTACACCTTC.

The chain uses TRBV18 and TRBJ2-7; TRBD1 might be the D (6 bases). There are 15 residues in the CDR3. V lost 3 bases, J lost 7 bases, and 19 bases lay in between. CDR1 and CDR2 (germline): KGHSH, LQKENI. The CDR3, as DNA: TGTGCCAGCTCACCCTCGGGGTTTCCAGGGGTGGAGCAGTACTTC. This translates into CASSPSGFPGVEQYF.

The chain is built from TRBV30 and TRBJ1-2; 8 positions agree with TRBD1. V gave up 0 bases and J gave up 3 bases; unmatched junction bases: 12. The CDR3 runs to 17 residues. Germline V gene lookup returns CDR1 GTSNPN and CDR2 SVGIG (reference sequence). The CDR3 sequence is CAWSVDRGPPSYYGYTF. CDR3 coding DNA: TGTGCCTGGAGTGTCGACAGGGGTCCTCCTTCCTACTATGGCTACACCTTC.

This clone was recorded only once. This chain links TRBV3-1 (or the pseudogene TRBV3-2) with TRBJ2-2, with D unresolved. The CDR3 is made up of 14 amino acids. The germline V gene has CDR1 LGHDT and CDR2 YNNKEL (reference sequence). The ends were cut back, 1 base at V and 5 bases at J, with 8 bases in the middle. CDR3 amino acids: CASSQVSTTGELFF. CDR3 coding DNA: TGTGCCAGCAGCCAAGTTTCGACTACCGGGGAGCTGTTTTTT.

This clone has just one count. The chain combines TRBV6-6 with TRBJ1-1; D gene unclear. Trimming pared 2 bases from V and 1 base from J, leaving 11 bases between. Germline assignment: CDR1 MNHNY and CDR2 SVGAGI (reference sequence). This CDR3 comprises 15 residues. The DNA for the CDR3 is TGTGCCAGCAGTTACCCGGCGGGGTGGAACACTGAAGCTTTCTTT. Its protein is CASSYPAGWNTEAFF.

This clone occurred a few times. The V call is TRBV29-1, the J call TRBJ1-2; 9 nucleotides line up with TRBD1. V dropped 7 bases and J dropped 8; count of bases not matched to a gene: 11. The germline CDR1 and CDR2 sequences are SQVTM and ANQGSEA. The CDR3 loop spans 13 amino acids. The CDR3 DNA sequence: TGCAGCGCCTTCGCCGGGACAGGGTTCGGCTACACCTTC. Amino acid sequence: CSAFAGTGFGYTF.

This chain links TRBV7-8 with TRBJ1-5, with D perhaps TRBD1 (5 bases). Looked up from germline, CDR1 is SGHVS and CDR2 is FQNEAQ. Trimming pared 7 bases from V and 3 bases from J, leaving 19 bases between. The CDR3 runs 16 residues. The CDR3 reads CASTRDGRANNQPQHF. CDR3 sequence (DNA): TGTGCCAGCACCCGCGATGGCAGGGCGAACAATCAGCCCCAGCATTTT.

In this sample, this clone turned up a few times. This chain uses TRBV6-5 with TRBJ2-3; 9 bases line up with TRBD2. The CDR3 runs to 15 residues. V dropped 7 bases and J dropped 1; count of bases not matched to a gene: 6. The germline V gene has CDR1 MNHEY and CDR2 SVGAGI. The CDR3 coding sequence is TGTGCCAGCACATTGGGACTAGCACGCACAGATACGCAGTATTTT. This translates into CASTLGLARTDTQYF.

The J gene is TRBJ1-5, the V gene TRBV2; D unresolved. Germline values: CDR1 SNHLY, CDR2 FYNNEI. CDR3 length equals 16 residues. Trimming took 5 bases from V and 3 from J, leaving 17 bases between them. This chain's CDR3 is CASSPESLDFNQPQHF. CDR3 nucleotide sequence: TGTGCCAGCAGTCCTGAATCCCTTGACTTCAATCAGCCCCAGCATTTT.

The chain joins TRBV6-2 or TRBV6-3 to TRBJ2-5; D is possibly TRBD2 (7 bases). The V and J ends lost 2 bases and 5 bases respectively, with 12 bases between them. CDR3 length: 14 amino acids. The V gene's germline CDR1 is MNHEY and CDR2 SVGEGT. The CDR3 loop reads CASSYGGGLETQYF. CDR3 DNA: TGTGCCAGCAGTTACGGGGGGGGCCTTGAGACCCAGTACTTC.

The chain joins TRBV2 to TRBJ1-5; a possible D gene is TRBD1 (6 bases). Germline values: CDR1 SNHLY, CDR2 FYNNEI. The germline V and J ends were trimmed by 4 bases and 7 bases, with 14 bases remaining between them. The CDR3 extends over 14 amino acids. In nucleotides, the CDR3 is TGTGCCAGCAGTGGAGGAACCAGGGGACAGCCCCAGCATTTT. Encoded protein: CASSGGTRGQPQHF.

The V call is TRBV11-2, the J call TRBJ2-3; 16 positions agree with TRBD2. Germline trimming cut 5 bases from V and 0 bases from J; bases unmatched to any gene: 5. Per germline, CDR1 SGHAT and CDR2 FQNNGV. CDR3 size: 18 residues. The CDR3 DNA follows: TGTGCCAGCAGCCTCTCGGGACTAGCGGGGGGGAGCACAGATACGCAGTATTTT. Amino acids: CASSLSGLAGGSTDTQYF.

The CDR3 loop reads CASSARLGRDSYGYTF. The CDR3 nucleotides read TGTGCCAGCAGCGCACGTTTAGGGCGGGACAGCTATGGCTACACCTTC. This sequence joins TRBV7-2 and TRBJ1-2, with 7 positions matching TRBD1. V dropped 5 bases and J dropped 4; count of bases not matched to a gene: 13. The V gene's germline CDR1 is SGHTA and CDR2 FQGNSA. The CDR3 contains 16 residues.

The rearrangement links TRBV5-1 to TRBJ1-1, with 7 bases identical to TRBD1. This CDR3 has 16 residues. Looked up from germline, CDR1 is SGHRS and CDR2 is YFSETQ. Trimming removed 2 bases from V and 4 bases from J; junction bases left unmatched: 11. The CDR3 DNA reads as TGCGCCAGCAGCTTTGCGACAGGGTACTCGGGCACTGAAGCTTTCTTT. Its protein is CASSFATGYSGTEAFF.

The gene calls are TRBV19 and TRBJ2-2, with D maybe TRBD2 (5 bases). Germline CDR1 LNHDA, CDR2 SQIVND (reference sequence). Trimming shortened V by 6 bases and J by 0 bases, and 11 bases separated the two germline ends. The CDR3 runs 15 residues. The CDR3 region has the DNA TGTGCCAGTAGCCATGAGGGCGCGAACACCGGGGAGCTGTTTTTT. Protein: CASSHEGANTGELFF. Based on the CDR3 plus reference TRBV19 and TRBJ2-2, the full variable domain is DGGITQSPKYLFRKEGQNVTLSCEQNLNHDAMYWYRQDPGQGLRLIYYSQIVNDFQKGDIAEGYSVSREKKESFPLTVTSAQKNPTAFYLCASSHEGANTGELFFGEGSRLTVL.

The rearrangement links TRBV18 to TRBJ1-2, with D possibly TRBD1 on 6 matching bases. CDR3 size: 18 residues. CDR1 KGHSH and CDR2 LQKENI come from the germline V gene. V was shortened by 5 bases and J by 6 bases, with 28 bases between the two germline ends. The CDR3 nucleotides read TGTGCCAGCTCAATAAGAAAGGGGGTCGAGGGGGACGTCGATGGCTACACCTTC. As protein: CASSIRKGVEGDVDGYTF.

The genes are TRBV19 and TRBJ1-2, with 7 bases identical to TRBD1. Germline V gene lookup returns CDR1 LNHDA and CDR2 SQIVND (reference sequence). J was trimmed by 5 bases and V by 9 bases; bases with no gene match: 15. The CDR3 length is 15 residues. The CDR3 DNA reads TGTGCCAGCGCGACAGGGCAATTGGGTCGGTATGGCTACACCTTC. Translation gives CASATGQLGRYGYTF.

The chain couples TRBV5-1 to TRBJ2-4; 9 nucleotides agree with TRBD2. The CDR3 runs 14 residues. Trimming cost V 4 bases and J 5 bases; bases outside gene matches: 4. Germline V lookup: CDR1 SGHRS, CDR2 YFSETQ. The DNA of the CDR3 is TGCGCCAGCAGCCTCCTAGCGGGGCAAAACATTCAGTACTTC. Its protein product is CASSLLAGQNIQYF.

The chain recombines TRBV11-2 with TRBJ2-7; D not resolved. The germline V gene encodes CDR1 SGHAT and CDR2 FQNNGV. The CDR3 is 15 residues long. Trimming stripped 5 bases from V and 2 bases from J, with 16 bases between. The CDR3 sequence is CASSPTPRLTYEQYF. The CDR3 DNA reads TGTGCCAGCAGCCCCACCCCGCGCCTTACCTACGAGCAGTACTTC.

The genes are TRBV4-1 and TRBJ2-3; possibly TRBD2 for D (6 bases). The CDR3 consists of 15 residues. Germline V CDR1 and CDR2: MGHRA, YSYEKL. V was cut by 1 base and J by 6 bases, with 14 bases left in between. CDR3 coding DNA: TGCGCCAGCAGCCAAGCGGGGGTGCTGCGGGATACGCAGTATTTT. Residues: CASSQAGVLRDTQYF.

This clone was picked up a small number of times. The J gene is TRBJ2-5, the V gene TRBV30; the D gene is possibly TRBD2 (5 bases). This CDR3 is built from 14 residues. Germline loops: CDR1 GTSNPN, CDR2 SVGIG (reference sequence). V lost 3 bases to trimming and J lost 5 bases, with 16 bases between them. The CDR3 DNA follows: TGTGCCTGGAGCCCCCGGGGAATAGGGGAGACCCAGTACTTC. Its protein is CAWSPRGIGETQYF.

This rearrangement joins TRBV4-1 to TRBJ2-3, with D possibly TRBD2 on 6 matching bases. The germline V gene encodes CDR1 MGHRA and CDR2 YSYEKL. V was pared by 6 bases and J by 4 bases, with 20 bases between. The CDR3 runs to 16 residues. The CDR3 loop is CASRRQGLPEPDTQYF. The CDR3 DNA follows: TGCGCCAGCAGGCGCCAAGGACTACCTGAACCAGATACGCAGTATTTT.

The chain is built from TRBV7-9 and TRBJ2-1; 7 nucleotides agree with TRBD2. The ends lost 4 bases at V and 0 bases at J; junction bases unmatched: 3. There are 15 residues in the CDR3. Germline V lookup: CDR1 SEHNR, CDR2 FQNEAQ (reference sequence). The chain's CDR3 is CASSYGRSSYNEQFF. The CDR3 DNA is TGTGCCAGCAGCTACGGGAGGAGCTCCTACAATGAGCAGTTCTTC.

This chain links TRBV13 with TRBJ2-3, with 16 bases that match TRBD2. This CDR3 comprises 20 residues. V shed 4 bases and J 4 bases; nucleotides not matched to a gene: 14. The V gene's germline CDR1 is PRHDT and CDR2 FYEKMQ (reference sequence). The CDR3 here is CASSSLFPGLAGGHSDTQYF. In DNA form, the CDR3 reads TGTGCCAGCAGCTCGTTATTTCCGGGACTAGCGGGGGGGCATTCAGATACGCAGTATTTT.

V gene TRBV29-1 combines with J gene TRBJ1-1; D gene uncertain. V was clipped by 6 bases and J by 9 bases, with 11 bases between them. The germline V gene has CDR1 SQVTM and CDR2 ANQGSEA. The CDR3 consists of 10 residues. DNA of the CDR3: TGCAGCGTCCTCGAGTACCAAGCTTTCTTT. Amino acid sequence: CSVLEYQAFF.

The rearrangement links TRBV2 to TRBJ1-5; D remains unclear. The CDR3 sequence is 15 residues long. Trimming took 5 bases from V and 2 from J, leaving 13 bases between them. Germline V gene lookup returns CDR1 SNHLY and CDR2 FYNNEI. CDR3 region: CASSRTDPRNQPQHF. DNA of the CDR3: TGTGCCAGCAGTCGGACTGATCCCCGCAATCAGCCCCAGCATTTT.

The V call is TRBV19, the J call TRBJ2-7; D is undetermined. CDR3 length equals 14 residues. Trimming stripped 8 bases from V and 3 bases from J, with 17 bases between. Looked up from germline, CDR1 is LNHDA and CDR2 is SQIVND (reference sequence). CDR3 coding DNA: TGTGCCAGTTCTGACTCCCCCCTTGTCTACGAGCAGTACTTC. Its translation is CASSDSPLVYEQYF.

The J gene is TRBJ2-7, the V gene TRBV30; D possibly corresponds to TRBD1 (6 bases). The CDR3 length is 12 residues. V was pared by 8 bases and J by 4 bases, with 15 bases between. CDR1 is GTSNPN and CDR2 is SVGIG in the germline V gene (reference sequence). DNA for the CDR3: TGTGCCCTCTCCCGGGACACTTACGAGCAGTACTTC. It translates to CALSRDTYEQYF.

The chain carries TRBV5-4 and TRBJ2-1; TRBD2 might be the D (7 bases). V lost 0 bases and J 8 bases, leaving 15 bases between the germline ends. This CDR3 spans 15 amino acids. Germline CDR1 and CDR2: SGHNT and YYREEE (reference sequence). In DNA, the CDR3 is TGTGCCAGCAGCTTGGAGGTGGGGGGGCCGTATGAGCAGTTCTTC. Its translation is CASSLEVGGPYEQFF.

The chain links TRBV29-1 to TRBJ1-5; possibly TRBD1 for D (5 bases). This CDR3 has 13 residues. Germline assignment: CDR1 SQVTM and CDR2 ANQGSEA. Trimming stripped 4 bases from V and 3 bases from J, with 10 bases between. CDR3 DNA sequence: TGCAGCGTTGGAAAGGGGCTCAATCAGCCCCAGCATTTT. This codes for CSVGKGLNQPQHF.